This T cell receptor beta chain is drawn from a study of shared clonotypes between healthy human individuals. On the study more broadly: Each donor's CD4 naive and CD4 memory cells filled three plates apiece, CD8 naive two, and CD8 memory one.

As regards this clone: The target antigen is unknown.

The sorted-subset replicate PCRs were given 150 to 200 ng DNA, which is around 29,000 T cell genomes. Libraries were prepared by immunoSEQ multiplex PCR; TCRdb keeps only in-frame clonotypes and omits some of them. This repertoire shows 2 million to 2.5 million clones, approximately 96% found once; its top ten account for 0.13%. Germline CDR1 is SGHNT and CDR2 is YYREEE (reference sequence). V shed 1 base, J shed 10 bases, and the junction held 8 bases outside the gene matches. The CDR3 is made up of 15 amino acids. The study, taken as a whole, reports: Large depth notwithstanding, sorted-subset sequencing proved incomplete by rarefaction.

The chain uses TRBV5-4 and TRBJ1-1; 12 bases match TRBD1. Sequenced material: naive CD4+ T cells sorted from blood. The subset: CD45RA+ positively selected. This TCR derives from a young man in good health. The CDR3 here is CASSLPGTGGERAFF. Written as DNA, the CDR3 is TGTGCCAGCAGCTTGCCCGGGACAGGGGGCGAAAGAGCTTTCTTT.